The 24 T cell receptor beta chains listed next were all sequenced from one sample in a study of memory CD4+ T cells and cytomegalovirus serostatus. Data came from immunoSEQ multiplex PCR; TCRdb stores just in-frame clones and leaves some out. The data hold around 45,000 clones, with around four fifths observed a single time. Single viable CD3+CD4+CD8-CD45RO+ cells were sorted as the memory CD4+ T cells. Specimen: memory CD4+ T cells from blood. These receptors were obtained from an adult in good health and CMV-seronegative.

This rearrangement joins TRBV2 to TRBJ2-5, with D hard to call. Germline values: CDR1 SNHLY, CDR2 FYNNEI. This CDR3 spans 13 amino acids. The germline V and J ends were trimmed by 5 bases and 5 bases, with 12 bases remaining between them. The CDR3 nucleotides are TGTGCCAGCAGTACCCTAGGGTTTGAGACCCAGTACTTC. Its translation: CASSTLGFETQYF.

This chain uses TRBV7-5 with TRBJ1-2; the table's D call TRBD1 went unverified against the DNA. TRBV7-5 constitutes a pseudogene. The CDR3 is 12 amino acids. CDR3 loop: CVRNRGHRGYTF. CDR3 bases: TGTGTCAGAAACAGGGGGCATCGAGGCTACACCTTC.

The V call is TRBV7-8, the J call TRBJ2-2; D is perhaps TRBD2 (6 bases). The germline CDR1 and CDR2 sequences are SGHVS and FQNEAQ. V lost 4 bases, J lost 2 bases, and 11 bases lay in between. The CDR3 contains 15 residues. The CDR3 here is CASSWRDSNTGELFF. The CDR3 nucleotides read TGTGCCAGCAGCTGGCGGGACTCCAACACCGGGGAGCTGTTTTTT.

The chain joins TRBV5-8 to TRBJ2-6, with no clear D. The CDR3 spans 17 residues. Germline loops: CDR1 SGHTS, CDR2 YDEGEE. With 0 bases removed from V and 0 bases from J, the gap between germline ends came to 10 bases. The CDR3, as DNA: TGTGCCAGCAGCTTGGTTGGGTTAATCTCTGGGGCCAACGTCCTGACTTTC. It yields the protein CASSLVGLISGANVLTF.

V and J are TRBV27 and TRBJ2-3, with a tentative D call TRBD2 (5 bases). Trimming cost V 6 bases and J 4 bases, with 14 bases left between them. The CDR3 spans 14 residues. Germline-derived CDR1 and CDR2 are MNHEY and SMNVEV (reference sequence). DNA of the CDR3: TGTGCCAGCAGCGCCACCACTAGGGCAGATACGCAGTATTTT. Its translation is CASSATTRADTQYF.

This chain uses TRBV6-5 with TRBJ1-2, with D unresolved. This CDR3 contains 14 residues. CDR1 is MNHEY, CDR2 SVGAGI, per germline. Trimming cost V 0 bases and J 3 bases, with 8 bases left between them. The CDR3 protein is CASSYSDGDYGYTF. In nucleotides, the CDR3 is TGTGCCAGCAGTTACTCGGATGGGGACTATGGCTACACCTTC.

CDR3 in DNA: TGTGCCAGCGGACGGCAGGGAACAACCTACGAGCAGTACTTC. Translating it yields CASGRQGTTYEQYF. The V gene is TRBV5-6, the J gene TRBJ2-7; tentative D call: TRBD1 (5 bases). Trimming removed 7 bases at V and 2 bases at J, with 16 bases between. The CDR3 extends over 14 amino acids. The germline CDR1 and CDR2 sequences are SGHDT and YYEEEE.

This clone has a count of ten or more. This sequence joins TRBV10-3 and TRBJ2-2, with D perhaps TRBD1 or TRBD2 (6 bases each). With 0 bases removed from V and 6 bases from J, the gap between germline ends came to 11 bases. The CDR3 has 15 amino acids. Per germline, CDR1 ENHRY and CDR2 SYGVKD. CDR3 DNA sequence: TGTGCCATCAGTGAGTCATCGGGGGCGGCCGGGGAGCTGTTTTTT. Translated, it gives CAISESSGAAGELFF.

This chain uses TRBV29-1 with TRBJ1-2, with TRBD1 matching over 9 bases. CDR1 is SQVTM, CDR2 ANQGSEA, per germline. The CDR3 spans 14 residues. With 4 bases clipped from V and 5 bases from J, the junction kept 8 bases outside the gene matches. The CDR3 nucleotides read TGCAGCGTTGTCCAGACAGGGGGGTCTTATGGCTACACCTTC. It yields the protein CSVVQTGGSYGYTF.

The chain is built from TRBV18 and TRBJ2-3; D possibly corresponds to TRBD1 (6 bases). This CDR3 region has 15 residues. Germline CDR1 reads KGHSH; CDR2 reads LQKENI. V lost 3 bases and J lost 0, with 10 bases in between. The CDR3 nucleotides are TGTGCCAGCTCACCCGGACAGAGGAGCACAGATACGCAGTATTTT. Translated: CASSPGQRSTDTQYF. Supplemented by reference TRBV18 and TRBJ2-3, the full variable domain reads NAGVMQNPRHLVRRRGQEARLRCSPMKGHSHVYWYRQLPEEGLKFMVYLQKENIIDESGMPKERFSAEFPKEGPSILRIQQVVRGDSAAYFCASSPGQRSTDTQYFGPGTRLTVL.

J is TRBJ2-6 and V is TRBV5-8; D gene unclear. The CDR3 runs to 18 residues. Germline V gene sequence: CDR1 SGHTS, CDR2 YDEGEE. The V end lost 0 bases, the J end lost 2 bases, and 15 bases lay between the germline ends. In DNA, the CDR3 is TGTGCCAGCAGCTTGGTTCTTCTGGTTGAGACTGGGGCCAACGTCCTGACTTTC. Residues: CASSLVLLVETGANVLTF.

The gene calls are TRBV5-6 and TRBJ2-5, with 8 bases fitting TRBD1. Looked up from germline, CDR1 is SGHDT and CDR2 is YYEEEE. V lost 4 bases to trimming and J lost 1 base; unmatched junction nucleotides: 9. CDR3 length equals 16 residues. The DNA of the CDR3 is TGTGCCAGCAGCGGCAGGGGGCTGAGTCGCCAAGAGACCCAGTACTTC. As protein: CASSGRGLSRQETQYF.

The chain combines TRBV10-3 with TRBJ1-1; TRBD1 is a possible D gene (5 bases). The CDR3 loop spans 15 amino acids. Trimming removed 6 bases from V and 0 bases from J, with 14 bases in between. Germline V gives CDR1 ENHRY, CDR2 SYGVKD. The CDR3 DNA reads TGTGCCATCAGACAGGAATCCTACATGAACACTGAAGCTTTCTTT. It translates to CAIRQESYMNTEAFF.

The genes are TRBV7-2 and TRBJ2-3; D unresolved. The ends were cut back, 4 bases at V and 1 base at J, with 6 bases in the middle. This CDR3 spans 13 amino acids. The V gene's germline CDR1 is SGHTA and CDR2 FQGNSA. The CDR3 is CASSSVGTDTQYF. The CDR3 DNA is TGTGCCAGCAGCTCGGTGGGCACAGATACGCAGTATTTT.

The V and J genes are TRBV29-1 and TRBJ2-7, with D maybe TRBD1 (6 bases). Trimming left V 4 bases short and J 2 bases short, with 12 bases between. Germline V lookup: CDR1 SQVTM, CDR2 ANQGSEA. This CDR3 region has 13 residues. The CDR3 DNA sequence: TGCAGCGTTGGGGCAGGGGCCACCTACGAGCAGTACTTC. Encoded protein: CSVGAGATYEQYF.

This chain connects TRBV6-1 to TRBJ2-2; D perhaps matches TRBD2 (6 bases). The ends were cut back, 4 bases at V and 1 base at J, with 16 bases in the middle. Per germline, CDR1 MNHNS and CDR2 SASEGT. CDR3 length equals 17 residues. CDR3: CASSVVSGSGNTGELFF. CDR3 nucleotide sequence: TGTGCCAGCAGTGTCGTGTCCGGGAGCGGGAACACCGGGGAGCTGTTTTTT.

The chain carries TRBV18 and TRBJ1-4; the D is unclear. The CDR3 sequence is 13 residues long. Between the trimmed V and J ends, which lost 5 bases and 5 bases, there was a span of 9 bases. Per germline, CDR1 KGHSH and CDR2 LQKENI. The CDR3 nucleotides are TGTGCCAGCTCAAGGGCGGAGAATGAAAAACTGTTTTTT. Amino acids: CASSRAENEKLFF.

The chain uses TRBV29-1 and TRBJ1-4; D might be TRBD1 (6 bases). Germline V gene data show CDR1 as SQVTM and CDR2 as ANQGSEA. The CDR3 has 12 amino acids. V was cut by 6 bases and J by 3 bases, with 8 bases left in between. CDR3 sequence: CSVQGANEKLFF. DNA for the CDR3: TGCAGCGTACAGGGAGCTAATGAAAAACTGTTTTTT.

This clone was recorded a few times. The CDR3 loop is CASSLDRGVNTEAFF. The DNA for the CDR3 is TGTGCCAGCAGCTTAGACCGGGGAGTGAACACTGAAGCTTTCTTT. This rearrangement joins TRBV11-1 to TRBJ1-1; D is undetermined. Germline V CDR1 and CDR2: SGHAT, FQDESV (reference sequence). This CDR3 is 15 amino acids long. Trimming stripped 1 base from V and 0 bases from J, with 9 bases between.

The chain employs TRBV10-2 and TRBJ2-7; 7 nucleotides agree with TRBD1. The germline CDR1 and CDR2 sequences are WSHSY and SAAADI. Germline trimming cut 0 bases from V and 0 bases from J; bases unmatched to any gene: 11. The CDR3 loop spans 18 amino acids. The CDR3: CASSESGNQGDSSYEQYF. The CDR3, as DNA: TGCGCCAGCAGTGAGTCCGGGAATCAGGGGGATAGCTCCTACGAGCAGTACTTC.

J is TRBJ2-1 and V is TRBV27, with 9 nucleotides matching TRBD2. With 3 bases clipped from V and 8 bases from J, the junction kept 11 bases outside the gene matches. The CDR3 is 16 amino acids. Germline-derived CDR1 and CDR2 are MNHEY and SMNVEV (reference sequence). Here the CDR3 DNA reads TGTGCCAGCAGTTTTAGCGGGGGACCCAAGAGGCATGAGCAGTTCTTC. It specifies CASSFSGGPKRHEQFF.

This sequence joins TRBV5-6 and TRBJ1-2; a weak D match, TRBD1 (5 bases). This CDR3 region has 15 residues. CDR1 SGHDT and CDR2 YYEEEE come from the germline V gene. The germline V and J ends were trimmed by 0 bases and 4 bases, with 13 bases remaining between them. CDR3 DNA sequence: TGTGCCAGCAGCTTGGGGGACCCACACTCCTATGGCTACACCTTC. Translation: CASSLGDPHSYGYTF.

CDR3 DNA sequence: TGTGCCAGCAGCCCATACAGCGGGGAGCTGTTTTTT. Protein product: CASSPYSGELFF. The chain has TRBV9 and TRBJ2-2, with no clear D. V was clipped by 4 bases and J by 7 bases, with 8 bases between them. The CDR3 sequence is 12 residues long. The germline gives CDR1 SGDLS, CDR2 YYNGEE.

This clone has just one count. The V and J genes are TRBV27 and TRBJ1-1, with D uncertain. CDR1 and CDR2 (germline): MNHEY, SMNVEV (reference sequence). The length of the CDR3 is 16 residues. Trimming stripped 3 bases from V and 4 bases from J, with 18 bases between. The DNA of the CDR3 is TGTGCCAGCAGTTTTGTGGAATTCGGGTTGATCACTGAAGCTTTCTTT. Its protein is CASSFVEFGLITEAFF.